Listed below are T cell receptor beta chains from one sample, sequenced in a study of early T cells in non-severe SARS-CoV-2 infection. TCRdb re-analysed the 5' RACE reads in MiXCR, keeping a single row per CDR3 protein. This table holds about 100,000 distinct CDR3 sequences, approximately 12% found once. The sample comprised whole blood. The source of these receptors is an adult who was a healthcare worker with PCR-confirmed SARS-CoV-2 infection or an uninfected control (not recorded which). Both conserved end residues are part of each CDR3. The D gene is left open where the match is weak. Expanded clones are given a class, and other clones once, few, many or no size at all.

V: TRBV9; size: few; J: TRBJ2-7; D: TRBD1; CDR3: CASSVDLTGAAQYF; DNA: TGTGCCAGCAGCGTAGACTTGACAGGGGCTGCGCAGTACTTC
V: TRBV7-8; size: -; J: TRBJ2-7; D: TRBD1; CDR3: CASSLFRGPSSYEQYF; DNA: TGTGCCAGCAGCTTGTTTAGGGGGCCCAGCTCCTACGAGCAGTACTTC
V: TRBV20-1; size: -; J: TRBJ2-7; D: TRBD2; CDR3: CSARTDRDYYEQYF; DNA: TGCAGTGCTAGGACCGATCGGGACTATTACGAGCAGTACTTC
V: TRBV11-2; size: -; J: TRBJ2-3; D: -; CDR3: CASSSDTLTDTQYF; DNA: TGTGCCAGCAGCTCTGACACTTTGACAGATACGCAGTATTTT
V: TRBV7-2; size: few; J: TRBJ2-1; D: -; CDR3: CASSLYNSYNEQFF; DNA: TGTGCCAGCAGCTTGTATAACTCCTACAATGAGCAGTTCTTC
V: TRBV20-1; size: few; J: TRBJ1-2; D: -; CDR3: CSASRQAKGILCTF; DNA: TGCAGTGCCAGTAGACAGGCTAAAGGAATACTCTGCACCTTC
V: TRBV28; size: few; J: TRBJ2-7; D: TRBD2; CDR3: CATKAGDASEQYF; DNA: TGTGCCACCAAAGCGGGAGATGCCTCCGAGCAGTACTTC
V: TRBV20-1; size: -; J: TRBJ1-3; D: -; CDR3: CSAASGIRGSGNTIYF; DNA: TGCAGTGCTGCCTCAGGGATTCGGGGCTCTGGAAACACCATATATTTT
V: TRBV5-1; size: few; J: TRBJ1-6; D: -; CDR3: CASSLGRAGDSPLHF; DNA: TGCGCCAGCAGCTTGGGTCGGGCAGGGGATTCACCCCTCCACTTT
V: TRBV20-1; size: many; J: TRBJ2-5; D: -; CDR3: CSARDLRQSQETQYF; DNA: TGCAGTGCTAGAGATCTTCGGCAGTCTCAAGAGACCCAGTACTTC
V: TRBV5-5; size: -; J: TRBJ2-6; D: -; CDR3: CASSQHGGGSLSGANVLTF; DNA: TGTGCCAGCAGCCAGCATGGAGGGGGATCTCTCTCTGGGGCCAACGTCCTGACTTTC
V: TRBV5-1; size: -; J: TRBJ2-3; D: -; CDR3: CASSPRITDTQYF; DNA: TGCGCCAGCAGCCCAAGGATTACAGATACGCAGTATTTT
V: TRBV20-1; size: few; J: TRBJ2-5; D: TRBD1; CDR3: CSARDTGVTQYF; DNA: TGCAGTGCTAGGGATACAGGGGTGACCCAGTACTTC
V: TRBV11-2; size: many; J: TRBJ2-2; D: -; CDR3: CASSLGSWESGELFF; DNA: TGTGCCAGCAGCTTAGGGTCTTGGGAGTCCGGGGAGCTGTTTTTT
V: TRBV24-1; size: many; J: TRBJ2-1; D: TRBD1; CDR3: CATSDVGQSSYNEQFF; DNA: TGTGCCACCAGTGATGTGGGACAGAGCTCCTACAATGAGCAGTTCTTC
V: TRBV19; size: few; J: TRBJ1-5; D: TRBD1; CDR3: CASTPTQGGNQPQHF; DNA: TGTGCCAGTACCCCTACACAGGGGGGCAATCAGCCCCAGCATTTT
V: TRBV3-1; size: -; J: TRBJ2-1; D: -; CDR3: CASTDREDEQFF; DNA: TGTGCCAGCACAGACAGAGAGGATGAGCAGTTCTTC
V: TRBV27; size: -; J: TRBJ2-7; D: -; CDR3: CAIKGRGESSYEQYF; DNA: TGTGCCATCAAGGGGCGCGGGGAGAGCTCCTACGAGCAGTACTTC
V: TRBV28; size: -; J: TRBJ1-6; D: TRBD1; CDR3: CASTSGGGNNSPLHF; DNA: TGTGCCAGCACCTCAGGGGGTGGAAATAATTCACCCCTCCACTTT
V: TRBV7-2; size: many; J: TRBJ2-7; D: -; CDR3: CASSPWDTQFYEQYF; DNA: TGTGCCAGCAGCCCGTGGGACACCCAATTCTACGAGCAGTACTTC
V: TRBV27; size: -; J: TRBJ1-1; D: -; CDR3: CASSLLPPTANTEAFF; DNA: TGTGCCAGCAGTTTATTACCCCCGACGGCGAACACTGAAGCTTTCTTT
V: TRBV7-2; size: few; J: TRBJ1-3; D: TRBD1; CDR3: CASSPTTGLVSGNTIYF; DNA: TGTGCCAGCAGCCCCACGACAGGGTTGGTTTCTGGAAACACCATATATTTT
V: TRBV13; size: many; J: TRBJ1-2; D: TRBD1; CDR3: CASSYGQGVDGYTF; DNA: TGTGCCAGCAGCTATGGACAGGGAGTAGATGGCTACACCTTC
V: TRBV25-1; size: -; J: TRBJ2-2; D: TRBD1; CDR3: CASTGTGGTGELFF; DNA: TGTGCCAGCACCGGGACAGGGGGTACCGGGGAGCTGTTTTTT
V: TRBV9; size: few; J: TRBJ1-1; D: -; CDR3: CASSPYERTEAFF; DNA: TGTGCCAGCAGCCCCTATGAGAGGACTGAAGCTTTCTTT
V: TRBV7-2; size: -; J: TRBJ2-7; D: TRBD2; CDR3: CASSAGLAGPYEQYF; DNA: TGTGCCAGCAGCGCGGGACTAGCGGGACCATACGAGCAGTACTTC
V: TRBV20-1; size: -; J: TRBJ2-7; D: TRBD1; CDR3: CSATTGQGASYEQYF; DNA: TGCAGTGCTACCACGGGACAGGGGGCCTCCTACGAGCAGTACTTC